This TCR beta chain stems from a study of shared clonotypes between healthy human individuals. Libraries were prepared by immunoSEQ multiplex PCR; TCRdb keeps only in-frame clonotypes and omits some of them. The data hold about 680,000 clones, with around 73% observed a single time. Between the trimmed V and J ends, which lost 3 bases and 0 bases, there was a span of 18 bases. This CDR3 comprises 18 residues. Germline-derived CDR1 and CDR2 are LNHDA and SQIVND (reference sequence). Sequenced sample: memory CD4+ T cells sorted from blood. Subset specified: CD45RA-negative fraction. This sequence joins TRBV19 and TRBJ1-3, with D possibly being TRBD1 (5 bases). The TCR was taken from a woman under 40 in good health. The CDR3 sequence is CASSMGDSLFSSGNTIYF. Written as DNA, the CDR3 is TGTGCCAGTAGTATGGGTGACAGCTTATTCTCCTCTGGAAACACCATATATTTT.